This passage covers 14 T cell receptor beta chains from one sample sequenced in a study of blood T cell repertoires in COVID-19. Only in-frame clones appear in the TCRdb table, and some are missing; sequencing was by immunoSEQ multiplex PCR. The data contain about 200,000 clones, about 86% of them singletons. Sample: PBMCs or T cells enriched from blood (not recorded which). These receptors all come from a middle-aged woman with acute COVID-19.

The chain employs TRBV4-2 and TRBJ2-7; tentatively, D is TRBD2 (5 bases). The CDR3 is made up of 15 amino acids. V was shortened by 4 bases and J by 6 bases, with 19 bases between the two germline ends. The V gene's germline CDR1 is LGHNA and CDR2 YNFKEQ. The CDR3 DNA reads as TGTGCCAGCAGCCTTTCTGGACTCAGCGTGATCGAGCAGTACTTC. Protein: CASSLSGLSVIEQYF.

The rearrangement uses TRBV5-1 and TRBJ1-1; 8 nucleotides match TRBD1. Germline CDR1 SGHRS, CDR2 YFSETQ. The J segment lost 3 bases and the V segment lost 4 bases, leaving 5 bases of the junction unmatched. The CDR3 totals 14 residues. The CDR3 coding sequence is TGCGCCAGCAGCCTGCAGGGGGCCGACACTGAAGCTTTCTTT. This encodes CASSLQGADTEAFF. The full variable domain, rest sourced from reference TRBV5-1 and TRBJ1-1, is KAGVTQTPRYLIKTRGQQVTLSCSPISGHRSVSWYQQTPGQGLQFLFEYFSETQRNKGNFPGRFSGRQFSNSRSEMNVSTLELGDSALYLCASSLQGADTEAFFGQGTRLTVV.

The DNA of the CDR3 is TGTGCCAGCCTAAAATACAGGGGCCGGTCATTAGGGTACAATGAGCAGTTCTTC. Translation: CASLKYRGRSLGYNEQFF. The chain carries TRBV5-8 and TRBJ2-1; 7 bases agree with TRBD1. Germline CDR1 is SGHTS and CDR2 is YDEGEE. V trimming: 7 bases; J trimming: 4 bases; junction bases outside the gene matches: 20. CDR3 length equals 18 residues.

This sequence joins TRBV9 and TRBJ2-7; 8 bases match TRBD1. Looked up from germline, CDR1 is SGDLS and CDR2 is YYNGEE. After removal of 4 bases from V and 0 bases from J, the junction contained 6 bases not matched to a gene. This CDR3 region has 15 residues. This chain's CDR3 is CASSTGQGPSYEQYF. The CDR3 region has the DNA TGTGCCAGCAGCACTGGACAGGGACCCTCCTACGAGCAGTACTTC.

The gene calls are TRBV4-1 and TRBJ2-3, with 7 positions matching TRBD2. CDR1 is MGHRA and CDR2 is YSYEKL in the germline V gene. J was trimmed by 4 bases and V by 4 bases; bases with no gene match: 8. This CDR3 has 15 amino acids. CDR3 in DNA: TGCGCCAGCAGCCCATGGGGCGGGAGTGCAGATACGCAGTATTTT. This sequence encodes CASSPWGGSADTQYF.

V is TRBV28 and J is TRBJ1-1; D is ambiguous. Germline CDR1 MDHEN, CDR2 SYDVKM. V was shortened by 2 bases and J by 7 bases, with 11 bases between the two germline ends. This CDR3 spans 13 amino acids. CDR3 sequence reads: CASSLAKAREAFF. In DNA, the CDR3 is TGTGCCAGCAGTTTAGCCAAAGCCCGTGAAGCTTTCTTT.

The rearrangement joins TRBV28 to TRBJ1-6, with a possible D match to TRBD1 (6 bases). Germline CDR1 and CDR2: MDHEN and SYDVKM. The germline V and J ends were trimmed by 7 bases and 7 bases, with 20 bases remaining between them. The CDR3 totals 16 residues. The CDR3 nucleotides read TGTGCCAGCACCTTGAGGGGGGGCGATGGGAATTCACCCCTCCACTTT. Protein product: CASTLRGGDGNSPLHF.

The chain combines TRBV5-4 with TRBJ2-5, with 11 positions matching TRBD2. Germline values: CDR1 SGHNT, CDR2 YYREEE (reference sequence). The CDR3 is 15 amino acids. Trimming removed 5 bases from V and 4 bases from J; junction bases left unmatched: 7. CDR3 sequence reads: CASSPTSGGRETQYF. The CDR3 DNA sequence: TGTGCCAGCAGTCCTACTAGCGGGGGAAGAGAGACCCAGTACTTC.

The CDR3 here is CASSWHNDNEQFF. DNA for the CDR3: TGTGCCAGCAGCTGGCACAACGACAATGAGCAGTTCTTC. The chain recombines TRBV7-9 with TRBJ2-1, with unresolved D. The V end lost 4 bases, the J end lost 5 bases, and 9 bases lay between the germline ends. The CDR3 covers 13 residues. The germline V gene encodes CDR1 SEHNR and CDR2 FQNEAQ (reference sequence). The complete variable domain, with remaining parts taken from reference TRBV7-9 and TRBJ2-1, reads DTGVSQNPRHKITKRGQNVTFRCDPISEHNRLYWYRQTLGQGPEFLTYFQNEAQLEKSRLLSDRFSAERPKGSFSTLEIQRTEQGDSAMYLCASSWHNDNEQFFGPGTRLTVL.

The chain has TRBV18 and TRBJ2-1; 8 nucleotides line up with TRBD2. The length of the CDR3 is 13 residues. V trimming: 3 bases; J trimming: 6 bases; junction bases outside the gene matches: 1. CDR1 KGHSH and CDR2 LQKENI come from the germline V gene. CDR3: CASSPGLANEQFF. The CDR3 DNA reads as TGTGCCAGCTCACCCGGACTAGCCAATGAGCAGTTCTTC.

The rearrangement joins TRBV28 to TRBJ1-3; D remains ambiguous. Trimming left V 0 bases short and J 4 bases short, with 10 bases between. The CDR3 is 15 residues long. Germline lookup yields CDR1 MDHEN and CDR2 SYDVKM. CDR3 coding DNA: TGTGCCAGCAGTTTATGGGGCACGAGAGGAAACACCATATATTTT. Its translation is CASSLWGTRGNTIYF.

This clone was seen just once. This sequence joins TRBV7-8 and TRBJ1-1; D is undetermined. Germline CDR1 reads SGHVS; CDR2 reads FQNEAQ. With 2 bases removed from V and 0 bases from J, the gap between germline ends came to 4 bases. The CDR3 sequence is 13 residues long. The CDR3 DNA sequence: TGTGCCAGCAGCTTACCTTTGAACACTGAAGCTTTCTTT. It is translated as CASSLPLNTEAFF.

The J gene is TRBJ1-2, the V gene TRBV14; D is unresolved. The CDR3 length is 13 residues. V was clipped by 3 bases and J by 3 bases, with 8 bases between them. CDR1 is SGHDN, CDR2 FVKESK, per germline. The CDR3 is CASSHMGYYGYTF. The CDR3 region has the DNA TGTGCCAGCAGCCACATGGGCTACTATGGCTACACCTTC.

The chain recombines TRBV7-8 with TRBJ1-5; D gene uncertain. The CDR3 is made up of 14 amino acids. The V gene's germline CDR1 is SGHVS and CDR2 FQNEAQ. Deletions cut 3 bases from V and 4 bases from J, with 10 bases between. The DNA for the CDR3 is TGTGCCAGCAGCTTTGGTTACGGGAATCAGCCCCAGCATTTT. This encodes CASSFGYGNQPQHF. Based on the CDR3 plus reference TRBV7-8 and TRBJ1-5, the full variable domain is GAGVSQSPRYKVAKRGQDVALRCDPISGHVSLFWYQQALGQGPEFLTYFQNEAQLDKSGLPSDRFFAERPEGSVSTLKIQRTQQEDSAVYLCASSFGYGNQPQHFGDGTRLSIL.